The rows below give T cell receptor beta chains drawn from one sample of a study of T cells in Graves' hyperthyroidism and ophthalmopathy. TCRdb ran MiXCR on the multiplex PCR reads and lists one entry per CDR3 protein. The sample holds almost 600,000 distinct CDR3 sequences; roughly 14% are singletons and the top ten take around 5.4%. Specimen: blood. The receptors stem from a woman aged 25 to 39 with Graves' hyperthyroidism that later progressed to Graves' ophthalmopathy. CDR3s include the opening cysteine and the closing phenylalanine or tryptophan. Fields, in order: V gene, J gene, CDR3 length, CDR3 protein.

V gene: TRBV18; J gene: TRBJ2-5; CDR3 length: 14; CDR3 protein: CASSPGTEQETQYF
V gene: TRBV19; J gene: TRBJ2-3; CDR3 length: 14; CDR3 protein: CASSMGGTTDTQYF
V gene: TRBV28; J gene: TRBJ2-3; CDR3 length: 16; CDR3 protein: CASSLRTSGRGDTQYF
V gene: TRBV3-1; J gene: TRBJ2-2; CDR3 length: 15; CDR3 protein: CASSQGGLNTGELFF
V gene: TRBV29-1; J gene: TRBJ2-7; CDR3 length: 13; CDR3 protein: CSVEAGLNYEQYF
V gene: TRBV12-3/TRBV12-4; J gene: TRBJ2-3; CDR3 length: 15; CDR3 protein: CASRPVDSYTDTQYF
V gene: TRBV11-2; J gene: TRBJ2-7; CDR3 length: 15; CDR3 protein: CASSLGGQPTYEQYF
V gene: TRBV20-1; J gene: TRBJ1-6; CDR3 length: 16; CDR3 protein: CSASPDRGRFNSPLHF
V gene: TRBV4-1; J gene: TRBJ1-1; CDR3 length: 16; CDR3 protein: CASSLVGGQGDAEAFF
V gene: TRBV25-1; J gene: TRBJ2-5; CDR3 length: 15; CDR3 protein: CASSARTSGKGTQYF
V gene: TRBV28; J gene: TRBJ2-7; CDR3 length: 17; CDR3 protein: CASSFGSGTGTNYEQYF
V gene: TRBV30; J gene: TRBJ1-2; CDR3 length: 14; CDR3 protein: CAWSVPGSHYGYTF
V gene: TRBV28; J gene: TRBJ2-1; CDR3 length: 14; CDR3 protein: CASSRLAGNNEQFF